This T cell receptor (beta chain) originates from a study of blood T cell repertoires in COVID-19. On the study more broadly: COVID-19 samples, acute and convalescent, were from the United States, Italy and Spain.

Participant ages covered about 18 to 90 years across 24 US areas. Categorization into cohorts depended on clinical history that participants reported. The CDR3 runs 12 residues. The J segment lost 16 bases and the V segment lost 7 bases, leaving 10 bases of the junction unmatched. Measured with immunoSEQ multiplex PCR; TCRdb has only the in-frame clones, and not every one. The repertoire holds some 300,000 clones, 90% seen once, with over 3.5% in the top ten. The sequenced material came from PBMCs or T cells enriched from blood (not recorded which). The source is a woman aged 18-29 years with acute COVID-19. The genes are TRBV12-3 or TRBV12-4 and TRBJ2-1, with 10 bases matching TRBD1. In DNA, the CDR3 is TGTGCCAGCATCGTACCAGACAGGGGGCATTTCTTC. Translating gives CASIVPDRGHFF.